The rows below give T cell receptor beta chains drawn from one sample of a study of response to subunit inactivated influenza vaccine. In TCRdb, the RT-PCR reads were re-called with MiXCR into one record per CDR3 protein. The sample has under 550,000 distinct CDR3 sequences, more than 7% seen once. The material sequenced was PBMCs from blood, taken roughly 24 months after vaccination. Source of these receptors: a man aged 50 to 69 who received an inactivated influenza vaccine. Each CDR3 is given with its conserved first and last residue. A D gene is named only where the DNA matches it firmly. Part of the rows lack a size; the others show once, few, many or a class for expanded clones.

J gene,D gene,clone size,V gene,CDR3 protein,CDR3 DNA
TRBJ2-5,TRBD2,-,TRBV27,CASSPGTSGSRETQYF,TGTGCCAGCAGTCCAGGGACTAGCGGGAGTAGGGAGACCCAGTACTTC
TRBJ1-5,-,few,TRBV20-1,CSAMEPSGNQPQHF,TGCAGTGCTATGGAACCGAGTGGCAATCAGCCCCAGCATTTT
TRBJ1-2,-,many,TRBV12-3/TRBV12-4,CASRQGNYGYTF,TGTGCCAGCAGACAGGGTAACTATGGCTACACCTTC
TRBJ1-2,-,-,TRBV5-1,CASSLTAGAGYGYTF,TGCGCCAGCAGCCTCACCGCAGGGGCAGGCTATGGCTACACCTTC
TRBJ2-5,-,-,TRBV20-1,CSARDRQIETQYF,TGCAGTGCTAGAGATCGGCAGATAGAGACCCAGTACTTC
TRBJ2-7,TRBD2,-,TRBV28,CASSSSQKLAGAYEQYF,TGTGCCAGCAGCTCGTCCCAGAAACTAGCGGGAGCCTACGAGCAGTACTTC
TRBJ2-7,-,many,TRBV10-3,CAISDGASVEQYF,TGTGCCATCAGTGACGGGGCTTCGGTCGAGCAGTACTTC
TRBJ2-1,-,-,TRBV7-7,CASSLANGNEQFF,TGTGCCAGCAGCTTAGCCAACGGCAATGAGCAGTTCTTC
TRBJ2-1,TRBD2,-,TRBV23-1,CASSQSQRDSINEQFF,TGCGCCAGCAGTCAATCTCAGCGGGATTCGATCAATGAGCAGTTCTTC
TRBJ1-4,TRBD1,-,TRBV4-3,CASSQDLQTGFYATNEKLFF,TGCGCCAGCAGCCAAGATTTGCAGACAGGGTTCTATGCAACTAATGAAAAACTGTTTTTT
TRBJ2-7,-,-,TRBV10-3,CAISEQASYEQYF,TGTGCCATCAGTGAGCAGGCTTCCTACGAGCAGTACTTC
TRBJ2-1,-,-,TRBV7-2,CASSYRSSYNEQFF,TGTGCCAGCAGCTACAGGAGCTCCTACAATGAGCAGTTCTTC
TRBJ2-5,-,-,TRBV20-1,CSARFGSGIVGTQYF,TGCAGTGCTAGATTCGGGTCGGGGATTGTTGGGACCCAGTACTTC
TRBJ1-2,TRBD1,few,TRBV29-1,CSVVGVTGANYGYTF,TGCAGCGTTGTGGGGGTGACAGGGGCTAACTATGGCTACACCTTC
TRBJ1-1,TRBD1,many,TRBV29-1,CSVRTGGDTEAFF,TGCAGCGTTCGGACAGGGGGAGACACTGAAGCTTTCTTT
TRBJ2-3,TRBD1,-,TRBV20-1,CSGEGAGTDTQYF,TGCAGTGGAGAGGGGGCCGGCACAGATACGCAGTATTTT
TRBJ2-2,TRBD1,many,TRBV5-1,CASSLDGTGSTGELFF,TGCGCCAGCAGCTTGGACGGGACAGGGAGCACCGGGGAGCTGTTTTTT
TRBJ2-7,TRBD1,-,TRBV6-1,CASSADRVREQYF,TGTGCCAGCAGTGCCGACAGGGTGAGGGAGCAGTACTTC
TRBJ1-2,-,many,TRBV3-1,CASSQGGADYGYTF,TGTGCCAGCAGCCAAGGTGGGGCCGACTATGGCTACACCTTC
TRBJ2-7,-,many,TRBV25-1,CASRAGGSYEQYF,TGTGCCAGCAGGGCAGGAGGATCCTACGAGCAGTACTTC
TRBJ2-7,TRBD2,once,TRBV23-1,CASSLELAGGLYEQYF,TGCGCCAGCAGTCTGGAGCTAGCGGGGGGGCTCTACGAGCAGTACTTC
TRBJ2-7,-,few,TRBV20-1,CSGRPGDGRSYEQYF,TGCAGTGGACGCCCCGGTGACGGGCGCTCCTACGAGCAGTACTTC
TRBJ2-6,-,-,TRBV4-3,CASSQDFRQGSSGANVLTF,TGCGCCAGCAGCCAAGATTTCAGGCAGGGAAGCTCTGGGGCCAACGTCCTGACTTTC
TRBJ2-7,-,-,TRBV2,CASSEKLSGSGWYF,TGTGCCAGCAGTGAAAAACTTTCGGGCTCGGGGTGGTACTTC
TRBJ2-1,TRBD2,once,TRBV20-1,CSGGLAGGNNERFF,TGCAGTGGCGGACTAGCGGGGGGGAACAATGAGCGGTTCTTC
TRBJ2-7,-,-,TRBV13,CASSHPVSNEQYF,TGTGCCAGCTCCCACCCCGTCAGCAACGAGCAGTACTTC
TRBJ2-7,-,-,TRBV7-2,CASSLLDSLYEQYF,TGTGCCAGCAGCTTACTCGACAGCCTCTACGAGCAGTACTTC
TRBJ1-6,TRBD1,many,TRBV20-1,CSARTGRNSPLHF,TGCAGTGCACGGACAGGACGTAATTCACCCCTCCACTTT
TRBJ1-1,TRBD1,-,TRBV6-2/TRBV6-3,CASSPDRGFRSTEAFF,TGTGCCAGCAGCCCGGACAGGGGGTTCCGTAGCACTGAAGCTTTCTTT
TRBJ2-1,-,-,TRBV28,CASRETGFRNNEQFF,TGTGCCAGCAGAGAGACGGGATTTAGGAACAATGAGCAGTTCTTC
TRBJ2-6,-,-,TRBV12-3/TRBV12-4,CASSLGGPGTDGANVLTF,TGTGCCAGCAGTTTAGGGGGACCAGGGACGGATGGGGCCAACGTCCTGACTTTC
TRBJ2-7,TRBD1,-,TRBV29-1,CSVEGQGLYEQYF,TGCAGCGTTGAGGGACAGGGATTATACGAGCAGTACTTC
TRBJ2-5,TRBD1,few,TRBV11-2,CASSGTVQETQYF,TGTGCCAGCAGCGGGACAGTACAAGAGACCCAGTACTTC
TRBJ2-2,-,many,TRBV7-7,CASSLNSYTGELFF,TGTGCTAGCAGCTTAAACTCTTACACCGGGGAGCTGTTTTTT
TRBJ2-1,TRBD2,-,TRBV12-3/TRBV12-4,CASSLAGGLREQFF,TGTGCCAGCAGCCTAGCGGGGGGGCTGCGTGAGCAGTTCTTC
TRBJ2-7,TRBD1,few,TRBV20-1,CSARTGADEQYF,TGCAGTGCCCGGACAGGGGCCGACGAGCAGTACTTC
TRBJ2-5,TRBD1,-,TRBV7-9,CASSLPGTGKETQYF,TGTGCCAGCAGCCTTCCCGGGACAGGAAAAGAGACCCAGTACTTC
TRBJ1-4,TRBD1,-,TRBV30,CAWSRTGEWEKLFF,TGTGCCTGGAGTCGGACAGGGGAGTGGGAAAAACTGTTTTTT
TRBJ2-3,TRBD2,-,TRBV4-2,CASSQVGLAVSTDTQYF,TGTGCCAGCAGCCAAGTAGGGCTAGCGGTGAGCACAGATACGCAGTATTTT
TRBJ2-3,-,-,TRBV3-1,CASSQTATTDTQYF,TGTGCCAGCAGCCAGACAGCGACCACAGATACGCAGTATTTT
TRBJ1-1,-,many,TRBV12-3/TRBV12-4,CASSLGRNTEAFF,TGTGCCAGCAGCCTGGGACGGAACACTGAAGCTTTCTTT
TRBJ2-3,-,few,TRBV20-1,CSARRITDTQYF,TGCAGTGCCCGGCGCATCACAGATACGCAGTATTTT
TRBJ2-5,-,many,TRBV15,CATRRTEETQYF,TGTGCCACCCGACGGACCGAAGAGACCCAGTACTTC
TRBJ1-5,-,few,TRBV7-2,CASSLSEQGRGSNQPQHF,TGTGCCAGCAGCTTATCGGAGCAAGGGCGCGGGTCCAATCAGCCCCAGCATTTT
TRBJ1-2,TRBD1,few,TRBV18,CASSLDRDNYGYTF,TGTGCCAGCTCACTCGACAGGGATAACTATGGCTACACCTTC
TRBJ1-4,-,many,TRBV4-2,CASSQELTIGQSEKLFF,TGTGCCAGCAGCCAAGAGTTAACCATCGGACAGAGTGAAAAACTGTTTTTT
TRBJ1-5,TRBD1,few,TRBV2,CASRAGQGGNQPQHF,TGTGCCAGCAGGGCGGGACAGGGGGGCAATCAGCCCCAGCATTTT
TRBJ1-3,-,-,TRBV4-1,CASSRPTESNTIYF,TGCGCCAGCAGCCGCCCGACAGAATCAAACACCATATATTTT
TRBJ2-7,-,few,TRBV5-1,CASSLNYNEQYF,TGCGCCAGCAGCTTGAATTACAACGAGCAGTACTTC
TRBJ1-2,-,many,TRBV11-2,CASRRGGLRRVHSNYGYTF,TGTGCCAGCAGGCGAGGTGGTTTACGCAGGGTTCATTCTAACTATGGCTACACCTTC
TRBJ2-7,-,many,TRBV5-6,CASSLNRVGEQYF,TGTGCCAGCAGCTTGAATCGTGTCGGCGAGCAGTACTTC
TRBJ2-7,-,-,TRBV5-6,CASSSAYGAEQYF,TGTGCCAGCAGCTCGGCCTACGGGGCCGAGCAGTACTTC
TRBJ1-1,TRBD1,few,TRBV9,CASSPGPGTGNTEAFF,TGTGCCAGCAGCCCCGGCCCCGGGACAGGGAACACTGAAGCTTTCTTT
TRBJ2-1,TRBD2,many,TRBV7-2,CASSILAGSGNEQFF,TGTGCCAGCAGCATCCTAGCGGGATCGGGCAATGAGCAGTTCTTC